This T cell receptor beta chain was captured by sequencing in a study of blood T cell repertoires in COVID-19. About the research overall: Spain, Italy and the United States supplied samples that represented acute and convalescent COVID-19.

Original processing notes: By means of reference gene primer amplification, nucleated cell counts were estimated. Clones were sequenced by immunoSEQ multiplex PCR, and TCRdb holds only the in-frame ones, with some missing. The D gene and trimming were derived from the DNA, and the V and J assignments and clone size from that table. The sample yields roughly 150,000 clones, more than 80% seen once. The trim removed 4 bases at V and 6 bases at J, leaving 8 bases unmatched. The CDR3 has 14 amino acids. From germline, CDR1 is SGHDN and CDR2 FVKESK. The chain carries TRBV14 and TRBJ2-7; 8 bases map to TRBD2. The sample consisted of peripheral blood. This sequence was found in a woman aged 40-49 years with acute or convalescent COVID-19. The CDR3 coding sequence is TGTGCCAGCAGCCCGACTCGGGCGGGAGGCGAGCAGTACTTC. It encodes CASSPTRAGGEQYF. The full variable domain, with the rest looked up from reference TRBV14 and TRBJ2-7, is EAGVTQFPSHSVIEKGQTVTLRCDPISGHDNLYWYRRVMGKEIKFLLHFVKESKQDESGMPNNRFLAERTGGTYSTLKVQPAELEDSGVYFCASSPTRAGGEQYFGPGTRLTVT.